This passage covers 26 T cell receptor beta chains from one sample sequenced in a study of blood T cell repertoires in COVID-19. Clones were read by immunoSEQ multiplex PCR, and TCRdb kept only the in-frame ones, dropping some. The sample gives roughly 78,000 clones, around 86% of which show up once; around 1.9% is in the top ten. Input material: peripheral blood. The receptor source for this set is a woman aged 60 to 75 with acute or convalescent COVID-19.

The rearrangement uses TRBV7-3 and TRBJ2-5; a weak D match, TRBD2 (5 bases). The V gene lost 1 base and the J gene lost 5 bases, with 11 bases spanning the gap. This CDR3 is 14 amino acids long. Germline CDR1 is SGHTA and CDR2 is FQGTGA. The CDR3 region is CASSLNSGEETQYF. Written as DNA, the CDR3 is TGTGCCAGCAGCTTAAATTCCGGGGAGGAGACCCAGTACTTC.

This clone was recorded once. The V and J genes are TRBV19 and TRBJ2-2; D call uncertain. V was shortened by 1 base and J by 2 bases, with 5 bases between the two germline ends. The CDR3 covers 14 residues. Per the germline V gene, CDR1 is LNHDA and CDR2 is SQIVND (reference sequence). The CDR3 DNA reads as TGTGCCAGTAGTATAGGGCCCAACACCGGGGAGCTGTTTTTT. Translation: CASSIGPNTGELFF.

The chain combines TRBV4-3 with TRBJ2-7; 7 bases are a match to TRBD1. Trimming removed 4 bases from V and 3 bases from J; junction bases left unmatched: 6. Germline assignment: CDR1 LGHNA and CDR2 YSLEER. This CDR3 has 14 amino acids. The CDR3 spells CASSPDRAGYEQYF. CDR3 nucleotides: TGCGCCAGCAGCCCTGACAGGGCGGGCTACGAGCAGTACTTC.

The CDR3 DNA reads as TGTGCCAGCAGTTTTTTGGGCGTCAACAATGAGCAGTTCTTC. Protein product: CASSFLGVNNEQFF. V and J are TRBV28 and TRBJ2-1; no clear D gene. The CDR3 spans 14 residues. Looked up from germline, CDR1 is MDHEN and CDR2 is SYDVKM. V was shortened by 3 bases and J by 5 bases, with 11 bases between the two germline ends.

V is TRBV7-2 and J is TRBJ1-2; 9 positions match TRBD1. This CDR3 spans 16 amino acids. V shed 1 base, J shed 5 bases, and the junction held 8 bases outside the gene matches. Germline V gives CDR1 SGHTA, CDR2 FQGNSA. The CDR3 region has the DNA TGTGCCAGCAGCTTAGTAGGGACAGGGAGGGGGTATGGCTACACCTTC. Its protein product is CASSLVGTGRGYGYTF.

The chain carries TRBV20-1 and TRBJ1-3; 8 bases agree with TRBD1. This CDR3 spans 13 amino acids. V lost 3 bases and J lost 10; bases outside the gene matches: 8. Germline V gene lookup returns CDR1 DFQATT and CDR2 SNEGSKA (reference sequence). The CDR3 nucleotides read TGCAGTGCTAGTCACAGGGGGTCGCGGACCATATATTTT. Translating it yields CSASHRGSRTIYF.

The CDR3 bases are TGTGCCACCAGTGATTCCTCGGGTCCTCCGGATGGCTACACCTTC. Protein product: CATSDSSGPPDGYTF. The V gene is TRBV24-1, the J gene TRBJ1-2; the D is unclear. The length of the CDR3 is 15 residues. Deletions cut 2 bases from V and 6 bases from J, with 15 bases between. Germline lookup yields CDR1 KGHDR and CDR2 SFDVKD.

The chain has TRBV2 and TRBJ1-4; possible D gene TRBD1, 6 bases. Deletions cut 0 bases from V and 2 bases from J, with 10 bases between. CDR3 length: 16 amino acids. Germline CDR1 SNHLY, CDR2 FYNNEI. The CDR3 DNA sequence: TGTGCCAGCAGTGAAGCTTATAGGGGGACTAATGAAAAACTGTTTTTT. Protein product: CASSEAYRGTNEKLFF.

This chain links TRBV27 with TRBJ2-2, with 9 positions matching TRBD2. The CDR3 length is 14 residues. Germline CDR1 is MNHEY and CDR2 is SMNVEV (reference sequence). The trim removed 11 bases at V and 7 bases at J, leaving 11 bases unmatched. As DNA, the CDR3 is TGTGCCTCCCGGGGCGGGAGGGCCGTCGGGGAGCTGTTTTTT. It translates to CASRGGRAVGELFF.

The rearrangement uses TRBV9 and TRBJ2-2; 13 bases map to TRBD2. Germline V gene sequence: CDR1 SGDLS, CDR2 YYNGEE. The CDR3 has 18 residues. V shed 4 bases and J 0 bases; nucleotides not matched to a gene: 6. CDR3 protein: CASSSGLAGTPNTGELFF. In DNA form, the CDR3 reads TGTGCCAGCAGCTCGGGACTAGCGGGGACCCCGAACACCGGGGAGCTGTTTTTT.

The chain has TRBV28 and TRBJ1-5; unclear D gene. This CDR3 has 16 residues. V was trimmed by 3 bases and J by 5 bases, leaving 17 bases between them. From germline, CDR1 is MDHEN and CDR2 SYDVKM. The CDR3 loop reads CASSLYLNMAYQPQHF. The CDR3 bases are TGTGCCAGCAGTTTGTATCTTAATATGGCCTATCAGCCCCAGCATTTT.

The rearrangement joins TRBV5-1 to TRBJ2-7; a possible D gene is TRBD1 (6 bases). Germline CDR1 SGHRS, CDR2 YFSETQ. This CDR3 has 15 amino acids. Between the trimmed V and J ends, which lost 0 bases and 6 bases, there was a span of 16 bases. The chain's CDR3 is CASSLGRDTATEQYF. The CDR3 DNA sequence: TGCGCCAGCAGCTTGGGCCGGGACACTGCGACCGAGCAGTACTTC.

The CDR3 loop is CASSQDVGGENTEAFF. The CDR3 DNA is TGTGCCAGCAGCCAAGATGTAGGGGGGGAGAACACTGAAGCTTTCTTT. The V call is TRBV14, the J call TRBJ1-1; D possibly corresponds to TRBD1 (6 bases). The V gene's germline CDR1 is SGHDN and CDR2 FVKESK. The CDR3 spans 16 residues. V was clipped by 0 bases and J by 1 base, with 12 bases between them.

CDR3 loop: CASSRAQGEAFF. CDR3 nucleotide sequence: TGTGCCAGTAGTAGGGCCCAGGGAGAAGCTTTCTTT. The chain has TRBV19 and TRBJ1-1; D possibly corresponds to TRBD1 (5 bases). Germline CDR1 reads LNHDA; CDR2 reads SQIVND (reference sequence). This CDR3 is built from 12 residues. The V end was cut by 4 bases, the J end by 8 bases, with 11 bases between.

The V gene is TRBV5-4, the J gene TRBJ2-3; TRBD2 matches at 8 bases. The CDR3 has 15 amino acids. Germline assignment: CDR1 SGHNT and CDR2 YYREEE (reference sequence). V lost 1 base and J lost 6; bases outside the gene matches: 7. The CDR3 DNA reads TGTGCCAGCAGCTTGTTCGGCGGGGGGTTGGATACGCAGTATTTT. Amino acid sequence: CASSLFGGGLDTQYF. Together with reference TRBV5-4 and TRBJ2-3, the CDR3 gives the full variable domain: ETGVTQSPTHLIKTRGQQVTLRCSSQSGHNTVSWYQQALGQGPQFIFQYYREEENGRGNFPPRFSGLQFPNYSSELNVNALELDDSALYLCASSLFGGGLDTQYFGPGTRLTVL.

The chain employs TRBV7-2 and TRBJ1-4; the D is unclear. Per the germline V gene, CDR1 is SGHTA and CDR2 is FQGNSA. CDR3 size: 16 residues. V lost 5 bases to trimming and J lost 1 base, with 14 bases between them. The CDR3 DNA is TGTGCCAGCAGCCCATACCAGTCTGGAACTAATGAAAAACTGTTTTTT. The encoded protein is CASSPYQSGTNEKLFF.

This clone was detected once. The V call is TRBV7-2, the J call TRBJ2-3; D is undetermined. Deletions cut 6 bases from V and 6 bases from J, with 10 bases between. This CDR3 is 12 amino acids long. Per germline, CDR1 SGHTA and CDR2 FQGNSA. The CDR3 loop is CASSFTRDTQYF. The CDR3 region has the DNA TGTGCCAGCAGTTTTACGAGGGATACGCAGTATTTT.

This clone showed up just a few times. The chain carries TRBV18 and TRBJ2-7, with D possibly being TRBD1 (6 bases). Germline loops: CDR1 KGHSH, CDR2 LQKENI. The CDR3 spans 14 residues. V lost 4 bases and J 3 bases, leaving 13 bases between the germline ends. This CDR3 reads CASSLAEGGYEQYF. The CDR3 DNA sequence: TGTGCCAGCTCACTGGCAGAAGGGGGCTACGAGCAGTACTTC.

The chain has TRBV21-1 and TRBJ1-5; TRBD1, the table's D call, lacks a check against the DNA. TRBV21-1 is designated a pseudogene. The CDR3 length is 16 residues. CDR3 amino acids: CASSTTRDRGNQPQHF. The CDR3 region has the DNA TGTGCCAGCAGCACGACCCGGGACAGGGGCAATCAGCCCCAGCATTTT.

The rearrangement joins TRBV2 to TRBJ2-6; TRBD1 matches at 11 bases. Losses at the gene ends were 7 bases for V and 4 bases for J; bases not matched to a gene: 6. Per the germline V gene, CDR1 is SNHLY and CDR2 is FYNNEI. This CDR3 region has 16 residues. The CDR3 spells CASIGTGGAGANVLTF. DNA of the CDR3: TGTGCCAGCATAGGGACAGGGGGAGCCGGGGCCAACGTCCTGACTTTC.

V and J are TRBV28 and TRBJ1-2, with 7 nucleotides matching TRBD1. The CDR3 has 15 amino acids. CDR1 is MDHEN and CDR2 is SYDVKM in the germline V gene. V shed 2 bases, J shed 2 bases, and the junction held 5 bases outside the gene matches. This CDR3 is CASSLGDRKNYGYTF. For the CDR3, the DNA is TGTGCCAGCAGTTTAGGGGACAGAAAGAACTATGGCTACACCTTC.

The V and J genes are TRBV28 and TRBJ2-1; 8 bases match TRBD2. Looked up from germline, CDR1 is MDHEN and CDR2 is SYDVKM. This CDR3 contains 18 residues. With V trimmed by 2 bases and J by 9 bases, 18 bases remained unmatched. The CDR3 reads CASSLNLAGVNQDPEQFF. CDR3 nucleotide sequence: TGTGCCAGCAGTTTAAACCTAGCGGGTGTAAACCAAGACCCTGAGCAGTTCTTC.

The CDR3 spells CASSEQGIYNSPLHF. CDR3 DNA sequence: TGCGCCAGCAGTGAGCAGGGGATCTATAATTCACCCCTCCACTTT. The V and J genes are TRBV10-1 and TRBJ1-6, with D maybe TRBD1 (6 bases). Germline V gene lookup returns CDR1 WNHNN and CDR2 SYGVQD (reference sequence). This CDR3 comprises 15 residues. Trimming removed 2 bases from V and 3 bases from J, with 8 bases in between.

This chain connects TRBV4-2 to TRBJ2-7, with 9 bases lining up with TRBD2. The V gene's germline CDR1 is LGHNA and CDR2 YNFKEQ. This CDR3 spans 16 amino acids. The trim removed 1 base at V and 3 bases at J, leaving 7 bases unmatched. CDR3 bases: TGTGCCAGCAGCCAAGGGTCGGGACTAGCAGACTACGAGCAGTACTTC. It specifies CASSQGSGLADYEQYF.

About this clone itself: Other DNA sequences in this specimen translate into the identical CDR3. V is TRBV5-1 and J is TRBJ2-1; a possible D gene is TRBD1 (6 bases). V was pared by 4 bases and J by 1 base, with 9 bases between. The CDR3 runs 14 residues. Germline V gene data show CDR1 as SGHRS and CDR2 as YFSETQ. This chain's CDR3 is CASSPDSSYNEQFF. In nucleotides, the CDR3 is TGCGCCAGCAGCCCGGACAGTTCCTACAATGAGCAGTTCTTC.

The chain recombines TRBV4-3 with TRBJ2-5; D is unclear. V lost 1 base, J lost 4 bases, and 13 bases lay in between. There are 15 residues in the CDR3. Germline V gene data show CDR1 as LGHNA and CDR2 as YSLEER. CDR3 DNA: TGCGCCAGCAGCCAAGGAACCCTTGAGAGAGAGACCCAGTACTTC. It codes for CASSQGTLERETQYF.